In this sample, the clone carrying this T cell receptor beta chain turned up a few times. This entry is derived from a study of blood T cell repertoires in COVID-19. Overall study context: The analysed material was cDNA or gDNA that came from T cells, B-cell-depleted T cells, or PBMCs.

The CDR3 extends over 14 amino acids. The J segment lost 10 bases and the V segment lost 3 bases, leaving 5 bases of the junction unmatched. Germline assignment: CDR1 SGHAT and CDR2 FQDESV (reference sequence). Original data processing: Reference gene primer amplification in the assay estimated nucleated cell counts. Clones were read by immunoSEQ multiplex PCR, and TCRdb kept only the in-frame ones, dropping some. V, J and clone size are those of that table, while D and trimming were read from the DNA. The profile shows approximately 88,000 clones, around three quarters of them singletons. What was sequenced was peripheral blood. The chain is built from TRBV11-1 and TRBJ1-6; 8 nucleotides align to TRBD1. This clonotype was obtained from a woman at least 80 years old with active or convalescent COVID-19. DNA for the CDR3: TGTGCCAGCAGCTTTGGACAGGGTGTCTCACCCCTCCACTTT. Translated, it gives CASSFGQGVSPLHF.